A selection of T cell receptor beta chains follows, all from one sample in a study of blood T cell repertoires in COVID-19. Sequencing used immunoSEQ multiplex PCR; TCRdb keeps in-frame clones, though not all of them. This table holds 380,000 or so clones, nearly 90% found once. The sequenced material came from PBMCs or T cells enriched from blood (not recorded which). The receptors stem from a middle-aged woman with acute COVID-19. The CDR3 runs from the conserved cysteine through the conserved F or W. D genes are given only for firm matches. A row's size may be missing; if present it is once, few, many or a size class.

clone_size: NA
j_call: TRBJ2-5
v_call: TRBV10-2
d_call: NA
cdr3_nt: TGCGCCAGCAGTGAGTTTACAGGAGAAGAGACCCAGTACTTC
cdr3_aa: CASSEFTGEETQYF

clone_size: NA
j_call: TRBJ2-2
v_call: TRBV5-4
d_call: TRBD1
cdr3_nt: TGTGCCAGCAGCTCCCGGACAGGGGCGAACACCGGGGAGCTGTTTTTT
cdr3_aa: CASSSRTGANTGELFF

clone_size: NA
j_call: TRBJ1-6
v_call: TRBV4-1
d_call: TRBD1
cdr3_nt: TGCGCCAGCAGCTATGGGACAGTGAGGAGTTCACCCCTCCACTTT
cdr3_aa: CASSYGTVRSSPLHF

clone_size: NA
j_call: TRBJ2-1
v_call: TRBV12-3/TRBV12-4
d_call: NA
cdr3_nt: TGTGCCAGCAGTCTCGGACAGAACAATGAGCAGTTCTTC
cdr3_aa: CASSLGQNNEQFF

clone_size: few
j_call: TRBJ1-1
v_call: TRBV6-5
d_call: NA
cdr3_nt: TGTGCCAGCAGTTACTCATTCCCAGGGTGGACTGAAGCTTTCTTT
cdr3_aa: CASSYSFPGWTEAFF

clone_size: NA
j_call: TRBJ1-2
v_call: TRBV5-1
d_call: TRBD1
cdr3_nt: TGCGCCAGCAGCTTTACGGGACAGCCCTATGGCTACACCTTC
cdr3_aa: CASSFTGQPYGYTF

clone_size: NA
j_call: TRBJ2-4
v_call: TRBV21-1
d_call: NA
cdr3_nt: TGTGCCAGCAGCAAAGGGGACAGGGGCGGACTAGCCAAAAACATTCAGTACTTC
cdr3_aa: CASSKGDRGGLAKNIQYF

clone_size: NA
j_call: TRBJ2-7
v_call: TRBV6-1
d_call: NA
cdr3_nt: TGTGCCAGCAGTGCACCGGGACTCACCTCCTACGAGCAGTACTTC
cdr3_aa: CASSAPGLTSYEQYF

clone_size: NA
j_call: TRBJ2-7
v_call: TRBV13
d_call: NA
cdr3_nt: TGTGCCAGCAGCTTATCCGATACATTTCTCGACGAGCAGTACTTC
cdr3_aa: CASSLSDTFLDEQYF

clone_size: NA
j_call: TRBJ1-5
v_call: TRBV5-6
d_call: NA
cdr3_nt: TGTGCCAGCAGCTTGGATTGGGCTTCACCCCAGCATTTT
cdr3_aa: CASSLDWASPQHF

clone_size: NA
j_call: TRBJ2-3
v_call: TRBV7-9
d_call: NA
cdr3_nt: TGTGCCAGCAGCTCAGATCGGACGGGAAGCACAGATACGCAGTATTTT
cdr3_aa: CASSSDRTGSTDTQYF

clone_size: NA
j_call: TRBJ2-1
v_call: TRBV24-1
d_call: NA
cdr3_nt: TGTGCCACCAGTGATCTCGGACTTCATAAGGCCCAAAAAGAGCAGTTCTTC
cdr3_aa: CATSDLGLHKAQKEQFF

clone_size: NA
j_call: TRBJ2-5
v_call: TRBV24-1
d_call: TRBD2
cdr3_nt: TGTGCCACCAGTGATCCGGGGGGTCCGCAAGAGACCCAGTACTTC
cdr3_aa: CATSDPGGPQETQYF

clone_size: once
j_call: TRBJ1-1
v_call: TRBV5-1
d_call: NA
cdr3_nt: TGCGCCAGCAGCTTGGTGCCCGGAGACACTGAAGCTTTCTTT
cdr3_aa: CASSLVPGDTEAFF

clone_size: NA
j_call: TRBJ1-4
v_call: TRBV29-1
d_call: NA
cdr3_nt: TGCAGCGTTGACGTGGGGGGTGAAAAACTGTTTTTT
cdr3_aa: CSVDVGGEKLFF

clone_size: once
j_call: TRBJ2-5
v_call: TRBV19
d_call: NA
cdr3_nt: TGTGCCAGTAGTATTATGGCCAACCAAGAGACCCAGTACTTC
cdr3_aa: CASSIMANQETQYF

clone_size: NA
j_call: TRBJ1-4
v_call: TRBV18
d_call: TRBD1
cdr3_nt: TGTGCCAGCTCACCGTGGCAGGGGGACGAAAAACTGTTTTTT
cdr3_aa: CASSPWQGDEKLFF

clone_size: NA
j_call: TRBJ2-1
v_call: TRBV15
d_call: NA
cdr3_nt: TGTGCCACCAGCAGAGATGTAGGAGATGAGCAGTTCTTC
cdr3_aa: CATSRDVGDEQFF

clone_size: NA
j_call: TRBJ2-4
v_call: TRBV7-9
d_call: TRBD1
cdr3_nt: TGTGCCAGCAGCCCCCCGACAGGGCTCGCCAAAAACATTCAGTACTTC
cdr3_aa: CASSPPTGLAKNIQYF

clone_size: NA
j_call: TRBJ1-1
v_call: TRBV4-1
d_call: NA
cdr3_nt: TGCGCCAGCAGCCAAGTCCTCAAGCTTGTTGCAGCTTTCTTT
cdr3_aa: CASSQVLKLVAAFF

clone_size: NA
j_call: TRBJ2-3
v_call: TRBV21-1
d_call: NA
cdr3_nt: TGTGCCAGCAATAAGAGTACTAGCGGGGGTTTATCTAGCACAGATACGCAGTATTTT
cdr3_aa: CASNKSTSGGLSSTDTQYF

clone_size: NA
j_call: TRBJ1-2
v_call: TRBV3-1/TRBV3-2
d_call: NA
cdr3_nt: TGTGCCAGCAGCCAAGTAGGGCAGGGTGGCTACACCTTC
cdr3_aa: CASSQVGQGGYTF

clone_size: NA
j_call: TRBJ2-3
v_call: TRBV10-3
d_call: NA
cdr3_nt: TGTGCCATCAGTGAGTCTGCCTACGGAGATACGCAGTATTTT
cdr3_aa: CAISESAYGDTQYF

clone_size: NA
j_call: TRBJ2-2
v_call: TRBV5-1
d_call: NA
cdr3_nt: TGCGCCAGCAGCCGGGGTTCGAACACCGGGGAGCTGTTTTTT
cdr3_aa: CASSRGSNTGELFF

clone_size: NA
j_call: TRBJ1-2
v_call: TRBV10-1
d_call: TRBD1
cdr3_nt: TGCGCCAGCAGTGAAGGGACAGGCTATGGCTACACCTTC
cdr3_aa: CASSEGTGYGYTF

clone_size: few
j_call: TRBJ2-3
v_call: TRBV24-1
d_call: TRBD1
cdr3_nt: TGTGCCACCAGTGATGCAACAGGGGTTGCCACAGATACGCAGTATTTT
cdr3_aa: CATSDATGVATDTQYF

clone_size: NA
j_call: TRBJ1-4
v_call: TRBV30
d_call: NA
cdr3_nt: TGTGCCTGGAGTGTAAGGACGGGGAATGAAAAACTGTTTTTT
cdr3_aa: CAWSVRTGNEKLFF

clone_size: NA
j_call: TRBJ2-1
v_call: TRBV7-7
d_call: TRBD2
cdr3_nt: TGTGCCAGCAGTTCAGTAGCGGGGGCGGAGCAGTTCTTC
cdr3_aa: CASSSVAGAEQFF

clone_size: NA
j_call: TRBJ1-6
v_call: TRBV2
d_call: TRBD1
cdr3_nt: TGTGCCAGCAGTGAAGGACTCCGAGACAGGGCTTCACCCCTCCACTTT
cdr3_aa: CASSEGLRDRASPLHF

clone_size: once
j_call: TRBJ2-3
v_call: TRBV19
d_call: TRBD2
cdr3_nt: TGTGCCAGTAGTATAGGTAGCGGGGGGCCTGATACGCAGTATTTT
cdr3_aa: CASSIGSGGPDTQYF

clone_size: NA
j_call: TRBJ2-1
v_call: TRBV2
d_call: TRBD2
cdr3_nt: TGTGCCAGCAGGGGACTAGCGGGGGGTTTTGAGCAGTTCTTC
cdr3_aa: CASRGLAGGFEQFF

clone_size: NA
j_call: TRBJ2-2
v_call: TRBV3-1/TRBV3-2
d_call: TRBD2
cdr3_nt: TGTGCCAGCAGCCTGCTAGCGGGGGGTAATGTCGGGGAGCTGTTTTTT
cdr3_aa: CASSLLAGGNVGELFF

clone_size: NA
j_call: TRBJ2-1
v_call: TRBV20-1
d_call: NA
cdr3_nt: TGCAGTGCTAGTCGTGGGGGGACCGGGAATGAGCAGTTCTTC
cdr3_aa: CSASRGGTGNEQFF

clone_size: NA
j_call: TRBJ2-7
v_call: TRBV2
d_call: TRBD1
cdr3_nt: TGTGCCAGCAGGCAGGGGTACAGGGGGCGCGAGCAGTACTTC
cdr3_aa: CASRQGYRGREQYF

clone_size: NA
j_call: TRBJ1-1
v_call: TRBV28
d_call: NA
cdr3_nt: TGTGCCAGCAGTCCCCCTGGAGGGTTACAATCTGAAGCTTTCTTT
cdr3_aa: CASSPPGGLQSEAFF

clone_size: NA
j_call: TRBJ2-1
v_call: TRBV7-6
d_call: NA
cdr3_nt: TGTGCCAGCAGCCTGCGGGCTGAGCAGTTCTTC
cdr3_aa: CASSLRAEQFF

clone_size: NA
j_call: TRBJ1-1
v_call: TRBV2
d_call: NA
cdr3_nt: TGTGCCAGCAGTACCGACAGACTCACTGAAGCTTTCTTT
cdr3_aa: CASSTDRLTEAFF